This is a list of T cell receptor beta chains from one sample in a study of blood T cell repertoires in COVID-19. Sequencing used immunoSEQ multiplex PCR; TCRdb keeps in-frame clones, though not all of them. This table has roughly 220,000 clones, about 85% appearing once. Sequencing input: peripheral blood. These receptors were obtained from a woman in her sixties or seventies who had recovered from COVID-19. Each CDR3 is given with its conserved first and last residue. Each record gives: CDR3 length, V gene, clone size, J gene, D gene, CDR3 DNA, CDR3 protein. A D gene is named only where the DNA matches it firmly. Clone size is stated in some rows and not others, as once, few, many or a class when expanded.

>13|TRBV6-2/TRBV6-3|.|TRBJ1-5|.
TGTGCCAGCAGTTCCACTCCGGGGGGGCCCCAGCATTTT
CASSSTPGGPQHF
>14|TRBV6-5|once|TRBJ1-1|.
TGTGCCAGCAGTCGGGGTGGGGAGGACACTGAAGCTTTCTTT
CASSRGGEDTEAFF
>13|TRBV9|once|TRBJ1-4|.
TGTGCCAGCAGCGTAGGGCAGGGAGAAAAACTGTTTTTT
CASSVGQGEKLFF
>12|TRBV20-1|.|TRBJ1-1|.
TGCAGTGCTAGTCAGGGGAACACTGAAGCTTTCTTT
CSASQGNTEAFF
>16|TRBV6-5|.|TRBJ2-2|TRBD1
TGTGCCAGCAGTTACGAAGGACAGGGGTACACCGGGGAGCTGTTTTTT
CASSYEGQGYTGELFF
>17|TRBV3-1/TRBV3-2|.|TRBJ2-2|TRBD2
TGTGCCAGCAGCCAGCTAGCGGGGGGAATGGACACCGGGGAGCTGTTTTTT
CASSQLAGGMDTGELFF
>15|TRBV27|.|TRBJ2-5|.
TGTGCCAGCAGTAGGAAAGGGACATTCCAAGAGACCCAGTACTTC
CASSRKGTFQETQYF
>15|TRBV4-2|.|TRBJ2-1|TRBD2
TGTGCCAGCAGCCCCCTGATCGGGGGGTACAATGAGCAGTTCTTC
CASSPLIGGYNEQFF
>16|TRBV7-2|.|TRBJ2-3|.
TGTGCCAGCAGTCGACAGGGAGCGGGGGCCACAGATACGCAGTATTTT
CASSRQGAGATDTQYF
>11|TRBV12-3/TRBV12-4|.|TRBJ1-1|TRBD1
TGTGCCAGCAGTTCACAGGGGACGGCTTTCTTT
CASSSQGTAFF
>15|TRBV11-2|.|TRBJ2-5|TRBD2
TGTGCCAGCAGCTTAGCGGGGGGGGTCCAAGAGACCCAGTACTTC
CASSLAGGVQETQYF
>14|TRBV7-9|.|TRBJ2-2|TRBD1
TGTGCCAGCAGGGGGACAGGGGGCACCGGGGAGCTGTTTTTT
CASRGTGGTGELFF
>15|TRBV19|.|TRBJ1-1|.
TGTGCCAGTAGTGTTATTACAGGAGTGAACACTGAAGCTTTCTTT
CASSVITGVNTEAFF
>13|TRBV5-1|.|TRBJ2-3|.
TGCGCCAGCGGGGGCCTCAGAGCAGATACGCAGTATTTT
CASGGLRADTQYF
>16|TRBV5-4|once|TRBJ1-2|TRBD1
TGTGCCAGCAGCTTTGGAGGGGGACAGGGGGTATATGGCTACACCTTC
CASSFGGGQGVYGYTF
>15|TRBV4-2|.|TRBJ1-4|TRBD1
TGTGCCAGCAGCCGCGACAGGGCGGGTAATGAAAAACTGTTTTTT
CASSRDRAGNEKLFF
>15|TRBV3-1/TRBV3-2|.|TRBJ1-6|TRBD1
TGTGCCAGCAGCCAACGGGACAGGGGTGATTCACCCCTCCACTTT
CASSQRDRGDSPLHF
>13|TRBV30|.|TRBJ1-2|TRBD1
TGTGCCTGGACTCGCCTGGGACAGCCTGGCTACACCTTC
CAWTRLGQPGYTF
>15|TRBV5-1|.|TRBJ2-7|TRBD1
TGCGCCAGCAGCACCGGGACAGCACAACCCCTCGAGCAGTACTTC
CASSTGTAQPLEQYF
>16|TRBV9|.|TRBJ2-1|TRBD2
TGTGCCAGCAGCTTTCTAGCGGGGGCCGGCCGGGATGAGCAGTTCTTC
CASSFLAGAGRDEQFF
>17|TRBV11-2|.|TRBJ2-2|.
TGTGCCAGCAGCTTGAACGGTGGGACTGCAGATGGGGGGGAGCTGTTTTTT
CASSLNGGTADGGELFF
>16|TRBV9|.|TRBJ1-1|TRBD1
TGTGCCAGCAGCGTCGGGACAGGGGGGTCGAACACTGAAGCTTTCTTT
CASSVGTGGSNTEAFF
>16|TRBV7-9|.|TRBJ2-5|.
TGTGCCAGCAGCTTAGCGGGCCAGGTGGAACAAGAGACCCAGTACTTC
CASSLAGQVEQETQYF
>16|TRBV6-1|.|TRBJ2-2|TRBD1
TGTGCCAGCAGTGGAAGGGACAGCAGGGACACCGGGGAGCTGTTTTTT
CASSGRDSRDTGELFF
>15|TRBV7-8|.|TRBJ2-5|.
TGTGCCAGCAGCTTCTTAAGAGACTTGAAAGAGACCCAGTACTTC
CASSFLRDLKETQYF
>14|TRBV6-5|.|TRBJ1-2|TRBD1
TGTGCCAGCAGTTACGGTACAGGGGGCTATGGCTACACCTTC
CASSYGTGGYGYTF
>16|TRBV7-8|.|TRBJ2-7|TRBD2
TGTGCCAGCAGCCCTAGGACTAGCGGGGGAACCTACGAGCAGTACTTC
CASSPRTSGGTYEQYF
>15|TRBV7-9|.|TRBJ1-5|TRBD1
TGTGCCAGCAGCCGGACAGGGGGAGGAAATCAGCCCCAGCATTTT
CASSRTGGGNQPQHF
>17|TRBV18|many|TRBJ2-1|TRBD2
TGTGCCAGCTCCCGTGGGGGGGGTCTGAATCGCTACAATGAGCAGTTCTTC
CASSRGGGLNRYNEQFF
>14|TRBV6-2/TRBV6-3|once|TRBJ1-1|.
TGTGCCAGCAGTTACTCTCGGGAGAGGCCTGAAGCTTTCTTT
CASSYSRERPEAFF
>13|TRBV5-1|.|TRBJ2-7|.
TGCGCCAGCAGCTTGGACAACTCCTACGAGCAGTACTTC
CASSLDNSYEQYF
>14|TRBV3-1/TRBV3-2|many|TRBJ1-3|.
TGTGCCAGCAGCCCTAATCTATTTGGAAACACCATATATTTT
CASSPNLFGNTIYF
>14|TRBV5-4|.|TRBJ1-2|.
TGTGCCAGCAGCGCGACAGAAGCTCAATATGGCTACACCTTC
CASSATEAQYGYTF
>17|TRBV5-8|.|TRBJ1-5|TRBD1
TGTGCCAGCAGCCCCTATGTTAGGACAGGGGGCCGTCAGCCCCAGCATTTT
CASSPYVRTGGRQPQHF
>15|TRBV7-6|.|TRBJ2-7|TRBD1
TGTGCCAGCAGCTATAGGGGGCAGGGCGTCTACGAGCAGTACTTC
CASSYRGQGVYEQYF
>14|TRBV19|many|TRBJ1-2|.
TGTGCCAGTAGCCCGGACACCTTTAACTATGGCTACACCTTC
CASSPDTFNYGYTF
>17|TRBV4-1|.|TRBJ1-2|.
TGCGCCAGCAGCCAAGATCGGGCCCGGGGGGGGTATTATGGCTACACCTTC
CASSQDRARGGYYGYTF
>13|TRBV11-2|.|TRBJ2-5|.
TGTGCCAGCAGCTTAGAGAGGGAGGAGACCCAGTACTTC
CASSLEREETQYF
>16|TRBV3-1/TRBV3-2|.|TRBJ2-3|.
TGTGCCAGCAGCCAAGGGACAGCTACTAGCACAGATACGCAGTATTTT
CASSQGTATSTDTQYF
>13|TRBV9|.|TRBJ1-1|.
TGTGCCAGCAGCGGGGGGGTCGCCACTGAAGCTTTCTTT
CASSGGVATEAFF
>13|TRBV10-1|.|TRBJ2-5|.
TGCGCCAGCAGTGAGAACAGGGTAGAGACCCAGTACTTC
CASSENRVETQYF
>15|TRBV7-3|.|TRBJ2-5|TRBD1
TGTGCCAGCAGCTGGGGACAGGGGGATATGGAGACCCAGTACTTC
CASSWGQGDMETQYF
>14|TRBV5-1|.|TRBJ1-1|TRBD1
TGCGCCAGCAGCGTGGGACAGACTAACACTGAAGCTTTCTTT
CASSVGQTNTEAFF
>11|TRBV20-1|.|TRBJ2-4|TRBD1
TGCAGTGCTAGGGGGACAGAGATTCAGTACTTC
CSARGTEIQYF
>13|TRBV7-8|.|TRBJ1-1|.
TGTGCCAGCAGCTTGGGGGGGCGGGCTGAAGCTTTCTTT
CASSLGGRAEAFF